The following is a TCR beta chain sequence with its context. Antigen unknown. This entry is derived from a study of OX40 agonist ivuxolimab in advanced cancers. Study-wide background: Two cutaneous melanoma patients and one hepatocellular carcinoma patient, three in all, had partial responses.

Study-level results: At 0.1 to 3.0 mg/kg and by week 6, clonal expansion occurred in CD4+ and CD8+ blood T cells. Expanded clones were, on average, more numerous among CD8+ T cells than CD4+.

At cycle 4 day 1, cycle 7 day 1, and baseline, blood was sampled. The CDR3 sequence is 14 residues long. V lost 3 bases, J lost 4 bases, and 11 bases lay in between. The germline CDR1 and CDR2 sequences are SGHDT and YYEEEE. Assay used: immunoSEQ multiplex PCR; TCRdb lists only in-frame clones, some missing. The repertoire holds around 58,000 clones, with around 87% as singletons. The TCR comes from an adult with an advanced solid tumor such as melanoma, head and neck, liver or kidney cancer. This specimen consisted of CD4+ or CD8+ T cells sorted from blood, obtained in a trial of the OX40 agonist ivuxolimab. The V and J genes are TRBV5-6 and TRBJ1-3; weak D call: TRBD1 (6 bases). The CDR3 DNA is TGTGCCAGCAGCTGGAGGGGGGCCGGAAACACCATATATTTT. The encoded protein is CASSWRGAGNTIYF. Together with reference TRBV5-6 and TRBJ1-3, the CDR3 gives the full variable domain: DAGVTQSPTHLIKTRGQQVTLRCSPKSGHDTVSWYQQALGQGPQFIFQYYEEEERQRGNFPDRFSGHQFPNYSSELNVNALLLGDSALYLCASSWRGAGNTIYFGEGSWLTVV.